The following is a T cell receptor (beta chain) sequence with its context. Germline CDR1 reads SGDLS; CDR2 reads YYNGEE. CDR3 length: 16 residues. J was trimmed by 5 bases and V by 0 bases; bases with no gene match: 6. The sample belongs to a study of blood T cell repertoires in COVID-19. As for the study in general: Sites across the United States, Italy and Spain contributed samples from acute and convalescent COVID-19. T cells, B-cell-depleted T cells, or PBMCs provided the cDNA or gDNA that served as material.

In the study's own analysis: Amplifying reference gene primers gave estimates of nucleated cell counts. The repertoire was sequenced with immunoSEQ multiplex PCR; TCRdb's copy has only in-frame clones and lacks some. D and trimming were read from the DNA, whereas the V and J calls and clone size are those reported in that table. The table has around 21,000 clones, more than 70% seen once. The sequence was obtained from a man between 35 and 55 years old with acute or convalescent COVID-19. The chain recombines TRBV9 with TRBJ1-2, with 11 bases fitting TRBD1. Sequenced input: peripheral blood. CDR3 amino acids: CASSVGGGTGGYGYTF. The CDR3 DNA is TGTGCCAGCAGCGTAGGTGGGGGGACAGGGGGTTATGGCTACACCTTC.